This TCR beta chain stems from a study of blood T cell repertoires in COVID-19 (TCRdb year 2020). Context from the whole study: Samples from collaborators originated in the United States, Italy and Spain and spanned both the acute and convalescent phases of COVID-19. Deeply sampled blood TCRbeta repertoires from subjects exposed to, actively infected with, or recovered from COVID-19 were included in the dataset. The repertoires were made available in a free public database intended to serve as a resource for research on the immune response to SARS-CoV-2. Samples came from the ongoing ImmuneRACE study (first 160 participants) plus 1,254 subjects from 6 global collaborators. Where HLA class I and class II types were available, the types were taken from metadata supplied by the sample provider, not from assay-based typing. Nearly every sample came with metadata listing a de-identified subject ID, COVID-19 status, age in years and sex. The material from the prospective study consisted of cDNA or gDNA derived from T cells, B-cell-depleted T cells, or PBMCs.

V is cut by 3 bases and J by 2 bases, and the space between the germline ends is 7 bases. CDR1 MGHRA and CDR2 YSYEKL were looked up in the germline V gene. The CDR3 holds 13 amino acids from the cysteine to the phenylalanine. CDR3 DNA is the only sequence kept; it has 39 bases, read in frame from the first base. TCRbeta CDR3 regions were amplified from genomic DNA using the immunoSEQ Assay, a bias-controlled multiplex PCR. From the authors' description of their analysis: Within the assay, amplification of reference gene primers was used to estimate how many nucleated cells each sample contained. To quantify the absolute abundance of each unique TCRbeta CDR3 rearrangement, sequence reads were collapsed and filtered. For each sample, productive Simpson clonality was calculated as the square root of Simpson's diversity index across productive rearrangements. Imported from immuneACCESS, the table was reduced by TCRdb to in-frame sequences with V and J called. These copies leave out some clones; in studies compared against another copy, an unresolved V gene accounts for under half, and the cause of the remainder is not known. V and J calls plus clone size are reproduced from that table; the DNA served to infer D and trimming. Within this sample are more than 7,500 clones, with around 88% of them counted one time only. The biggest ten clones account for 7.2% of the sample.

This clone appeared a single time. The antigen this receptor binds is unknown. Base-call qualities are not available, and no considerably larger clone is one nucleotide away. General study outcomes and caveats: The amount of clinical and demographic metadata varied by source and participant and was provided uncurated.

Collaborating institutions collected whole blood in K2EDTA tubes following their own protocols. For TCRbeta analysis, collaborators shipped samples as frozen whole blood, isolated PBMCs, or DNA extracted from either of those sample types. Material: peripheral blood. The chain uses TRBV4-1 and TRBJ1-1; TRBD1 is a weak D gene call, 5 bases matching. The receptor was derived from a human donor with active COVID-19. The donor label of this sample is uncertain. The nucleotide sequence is TGCGCCAGCAGCCACCAGGGAAACACTGAAGCTTTCTTT. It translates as CASSHQGNTEAFF.